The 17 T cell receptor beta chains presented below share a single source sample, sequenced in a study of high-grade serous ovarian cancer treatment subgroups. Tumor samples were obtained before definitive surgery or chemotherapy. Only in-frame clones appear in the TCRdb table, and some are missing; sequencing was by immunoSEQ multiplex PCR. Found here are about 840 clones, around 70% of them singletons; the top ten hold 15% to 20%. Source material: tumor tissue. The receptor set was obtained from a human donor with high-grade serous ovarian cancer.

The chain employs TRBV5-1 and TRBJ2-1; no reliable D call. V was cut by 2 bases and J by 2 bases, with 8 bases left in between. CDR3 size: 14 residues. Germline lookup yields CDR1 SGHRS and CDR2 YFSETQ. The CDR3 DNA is TGCGCCAGCAGCTTCGACATTACCTACAATGAGCAGTTCTTC. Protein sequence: CASSFDITYNEQFF.

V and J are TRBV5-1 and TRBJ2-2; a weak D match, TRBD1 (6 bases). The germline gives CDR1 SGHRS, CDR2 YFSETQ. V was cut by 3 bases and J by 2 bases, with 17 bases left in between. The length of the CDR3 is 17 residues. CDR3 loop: CASSSRTAMINTGELFF. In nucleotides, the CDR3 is TGCGCCAGCAGCTCGAGGACAGCGATGATAAACACCGGGGAGCTGTTTTTT.

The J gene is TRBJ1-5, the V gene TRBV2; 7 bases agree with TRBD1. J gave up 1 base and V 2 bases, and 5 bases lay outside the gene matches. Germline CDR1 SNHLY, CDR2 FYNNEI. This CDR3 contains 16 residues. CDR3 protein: CASSELLGQSNQPQHF. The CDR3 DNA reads TGTGCCAGCAGTGAATTGTTGGGACAGAGCAATCAGCCCCAGCATTTT.

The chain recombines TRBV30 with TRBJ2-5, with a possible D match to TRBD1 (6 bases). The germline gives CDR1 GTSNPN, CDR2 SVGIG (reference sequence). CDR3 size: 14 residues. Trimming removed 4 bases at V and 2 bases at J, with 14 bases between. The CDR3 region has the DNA TGTGCCTGGATGCTCCCGGGACAACAAGAGACCCAGTACTTC. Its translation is CAWMLPGQQETQYF.

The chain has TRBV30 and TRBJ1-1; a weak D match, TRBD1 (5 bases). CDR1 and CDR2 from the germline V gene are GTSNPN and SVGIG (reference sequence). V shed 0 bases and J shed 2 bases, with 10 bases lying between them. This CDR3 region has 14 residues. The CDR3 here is CAWSVSQGNTEAFF. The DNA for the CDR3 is TGTGCCTGGAGTGTGTCGCAGGGAAACACTGAAGCTTTCTTT.

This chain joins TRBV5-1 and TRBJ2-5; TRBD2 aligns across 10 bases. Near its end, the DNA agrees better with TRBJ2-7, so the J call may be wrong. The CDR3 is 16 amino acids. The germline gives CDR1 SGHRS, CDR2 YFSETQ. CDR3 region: CASSLAASGSPHEQYF. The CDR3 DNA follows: TGCGCCAGCAGCTTGGCCGCTAGCGGGAGTCCCCACGAGCAGTACTTC.

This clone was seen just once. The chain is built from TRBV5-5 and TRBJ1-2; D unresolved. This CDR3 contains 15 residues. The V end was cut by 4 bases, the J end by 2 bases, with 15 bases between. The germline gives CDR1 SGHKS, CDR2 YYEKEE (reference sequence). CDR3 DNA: TGTGCCAGCAGCGATACAGTAAATCGCAACTATGGCTACACCTTC. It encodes CASSDTVNRNYGYTF.

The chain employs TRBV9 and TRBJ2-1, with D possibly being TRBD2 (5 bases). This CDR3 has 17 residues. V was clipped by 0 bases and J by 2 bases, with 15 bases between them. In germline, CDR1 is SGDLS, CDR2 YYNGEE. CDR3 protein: CASSVGLAQTAYNEQFF. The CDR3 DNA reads TGTGCCAGCAGCGTAGGGCTAGCCCAGACGGCCTACAATGAGCAGTTCTTC.

The CDR3 region is CASSERDISSYNEQFF. CDR3 coding DNA: TGTGCCAGCAGCGAGCGGGACATAAGCTCCTACAATGAGCAGTTCTTC. This chain links TRBV21-1 with TRBJ2-1; the D call in the table, TRBD2, was not verified against the DNA. TRBV21-1 is an annotated pseudogene. This CDR3 has 16 residues.

The CDR3 loop is CASNSLRGIRSYEQYF. In DNA, the CDR3 is TGTGCCAGCAATTCCCTAAGGGGGATCCGGTCCTACGAGCAGTACTTC. This chain connects TRBV28 to TRBJ2-7, with D possibly matching TRBD1 (6 bases). V was cut by 7 bases and J by 1 base, with 20 bases left in between. This CDR3 comprises 16 residues. Germline CDR1 MDHEN, CDR2 SYDVKM.

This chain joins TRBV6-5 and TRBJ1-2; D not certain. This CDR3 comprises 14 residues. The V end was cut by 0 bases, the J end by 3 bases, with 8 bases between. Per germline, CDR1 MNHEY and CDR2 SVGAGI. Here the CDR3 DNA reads TGTGCCAGCAGTTACTCGAGCGTTGACTATGGCTACACCTTC. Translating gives CASSYSSVDYGYTF.

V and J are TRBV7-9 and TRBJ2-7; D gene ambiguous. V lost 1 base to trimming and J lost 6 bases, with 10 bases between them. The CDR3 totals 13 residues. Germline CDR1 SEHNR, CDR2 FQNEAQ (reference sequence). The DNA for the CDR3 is TGTGCCAGCAGCTTAGAGGGCCTGGGCGAGCAGTACTTC. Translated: CASSLEGLGEQYF.

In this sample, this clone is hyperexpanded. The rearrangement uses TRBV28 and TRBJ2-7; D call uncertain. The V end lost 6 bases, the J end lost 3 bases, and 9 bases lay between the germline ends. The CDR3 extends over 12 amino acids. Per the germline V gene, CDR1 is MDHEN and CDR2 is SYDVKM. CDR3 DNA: TGTGCCAGCAGAACGACCTTCTACGAGCAGTACTTC. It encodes CASRTTFYEQYF.

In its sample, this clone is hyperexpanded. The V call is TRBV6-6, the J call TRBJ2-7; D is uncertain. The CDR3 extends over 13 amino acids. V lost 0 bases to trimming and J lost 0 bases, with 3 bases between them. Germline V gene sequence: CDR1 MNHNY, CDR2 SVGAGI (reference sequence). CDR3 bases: TGTGCCAGCAGTTACTCCTACTCCTACGAGCAGTACTTC. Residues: CASSYSYSYEQYF.

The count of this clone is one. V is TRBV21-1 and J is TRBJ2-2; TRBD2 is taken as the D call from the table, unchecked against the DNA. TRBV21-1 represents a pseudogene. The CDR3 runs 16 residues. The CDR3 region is CASSATPGLAGGELFF. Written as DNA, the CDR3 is TGTGCCAGCAGCGCTACACCGGGACTAGCAGGAGGGGAGCTGTTTTTT.

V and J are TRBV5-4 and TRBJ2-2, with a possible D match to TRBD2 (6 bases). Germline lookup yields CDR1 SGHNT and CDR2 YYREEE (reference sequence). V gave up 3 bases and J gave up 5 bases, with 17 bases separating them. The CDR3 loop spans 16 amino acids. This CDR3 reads CASSSPGYGGTGELFF. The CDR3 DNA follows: TGTGCCAGCAGCTCCCCTGGCTACGGAGGGACCGGGGAGCTGTTTTTT.

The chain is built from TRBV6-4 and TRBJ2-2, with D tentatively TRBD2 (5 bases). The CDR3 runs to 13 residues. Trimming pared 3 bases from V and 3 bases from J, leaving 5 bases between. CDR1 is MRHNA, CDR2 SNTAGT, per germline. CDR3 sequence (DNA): TGTGCCAGCAGTGAGCGGGACACCGGGGAGCTGTTTTTT. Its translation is CASSERDTGELFF.